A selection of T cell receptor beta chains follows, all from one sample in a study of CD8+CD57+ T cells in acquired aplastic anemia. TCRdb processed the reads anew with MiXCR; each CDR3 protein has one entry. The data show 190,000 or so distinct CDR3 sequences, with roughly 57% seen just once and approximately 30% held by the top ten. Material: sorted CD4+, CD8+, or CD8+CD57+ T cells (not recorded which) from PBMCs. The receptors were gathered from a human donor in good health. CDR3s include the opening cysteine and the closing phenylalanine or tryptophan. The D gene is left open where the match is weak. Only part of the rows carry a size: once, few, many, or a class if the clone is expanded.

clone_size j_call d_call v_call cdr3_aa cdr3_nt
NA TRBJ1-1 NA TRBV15 CATSRVGLLDSGKAFF TGTGCCACCAGCAGAGTGGGCCTCCTGGATTCGGGCAAAGCTTTCTTT
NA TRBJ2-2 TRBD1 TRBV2 CASSTTGMGTGELFF TGTGCCAGCAGTACGACAGGGATGGGCACCGGGGAGCTGTTTTTT
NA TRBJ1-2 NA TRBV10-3 CAISLQNYGYTF TGTGCCATCAGTCTGCAAAACTATGGCTACACCTTC
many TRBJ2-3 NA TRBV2 CASSDGGSDTQYF TGTGCCAGCAGTGATGGGGGGTCTGATACGCAGTATTTT
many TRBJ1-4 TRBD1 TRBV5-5 CASRGEAGTGEEKLFF TGTGCCAGCAGGGGCGAGGCCGGGACAGGGGAGGAAAAACTGTTTTTT
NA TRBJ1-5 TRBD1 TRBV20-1 CSAREPGQGRQPQHF TGCAGTGCTAGAGAACCCGGACAGGGGCGTCAGCCCCAGCATTTT
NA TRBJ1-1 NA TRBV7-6 CASTGQTNTEAFF TGTGCCAGCACCGGACAGACGAACACTGAAGCTTTCTTT
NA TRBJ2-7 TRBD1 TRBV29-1 CSVYSGGSYEQYF TGCAGCGTGTACTCAGGGGGCTCCTACGAGCAGTACTTC
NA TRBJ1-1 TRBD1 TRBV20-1 CSARTGGSEAFF TGCAGTGCTCGGACAGGGGGTTCTGAAGCTTTCTTT
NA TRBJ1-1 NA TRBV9 CASSGGGGAFF TGTGCCAGCAGTGGTGGGGGTGGAGCTTTCTTT
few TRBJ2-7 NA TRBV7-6 CASSLDPGAAYEQYF TGTGCCAGCAGCTTAGATCCAGGGGCAGCCTACGAGCAGTACTTC
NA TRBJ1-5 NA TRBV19 CASSLSLLDRLNQPQHF TGTGCCAGTTCCCTATCCCTCCTTGACAGGCTCAATCAGCCCCAGCATTTT
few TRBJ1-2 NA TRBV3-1 CASSHQATGLFYGYTF TGTGCCAGCAGCCACCAAGCTACAGGGCTTTTCTATGGCTACACCTTC
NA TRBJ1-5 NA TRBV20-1 CGASRGRDQPQHF TGCGGTGCTAGTAGAGGCAGGGATCAGCCCCAGCATTTT
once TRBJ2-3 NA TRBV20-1 CSATLGRTSTDTQYF TGCAGTGCAACCCTAGGGAGAACTAGCACAGATACGCAGTATTTT
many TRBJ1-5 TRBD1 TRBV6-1 CASSEDFDRVNQPQHF TGTGCCAGCAGTGAAGACTTCGACAGGGTAAATCAGCCCCAGCATTTT
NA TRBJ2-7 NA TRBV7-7 CAGSLNLQDEQYF TGTGCTGGCAGCTTAAACCTCCAGGACGAGCAGTACTTC
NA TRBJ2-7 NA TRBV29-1 CSGSPRGDEQYF TGCAGCGGCAGCCCAAGGGGGGACGAGCAGTACTTC
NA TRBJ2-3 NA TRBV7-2 CASRSDRRTDTQYF TGTGCCAGCAGAAGTGACAGGCGCACAGATACGCAGTATTTT
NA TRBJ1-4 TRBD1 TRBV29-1 CSVARTGEKLFF TGCAGCGTTGCCCGGACAGGTGAAAAACTGTTTTTT
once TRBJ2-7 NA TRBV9 CASSPDLKGHEQYF TGTGCCAGCAGCCCGGACCTAAAAGGCCACGAGCAGTACTTC
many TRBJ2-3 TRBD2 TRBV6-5 CATGGGLMSTDTQYF TGTGCCACGGGGGGGGGGCTGATGAGCACAGATACGCAGTATTTT
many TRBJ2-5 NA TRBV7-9 CASSPFGGGAETQYF TGTGCCAGCAGCCCCTTTGGCGGGGGCGCAGAGACCCAGTACTTC
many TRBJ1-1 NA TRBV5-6 CASSFQNTEAFF TGTGCCAGCAGCTTCCAGAACACTGAAGCTTTCTTT
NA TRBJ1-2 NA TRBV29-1 CSAQGKDYGYTF TGCAGCGCACAGGGCAAAGACTATGGCTACACCTTC
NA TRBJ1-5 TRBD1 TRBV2 CASSHRTGVNQPQHF TGTGCCAGCAGCCACCGGACAGGGGTCAATCAGCCCCAGCATTTT
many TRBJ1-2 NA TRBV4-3 CASSQGGAGYGYTF TGCGCCAGCAGCCAAGGTGGGGCCGGCTATGGCTACACCTTC
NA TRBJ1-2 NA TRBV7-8 CASSLAGDPKGGYTF TGTGCCAGCAGCTTAGCAGGGGACCCGAAGGGCGGCTACACCTTC
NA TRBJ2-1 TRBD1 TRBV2 CASSRGQVSFSPNEQFF TGTGCCAGCAGCCGCGGACAGGTCAGTTTTTCTCCCAATGAGCAGTTCTTC
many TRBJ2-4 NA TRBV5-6 CASSLGQLAKNIQYF TGTGCCAGCAGCTTGGGACAACTAGCCAAAAACATTCAGTACTTC
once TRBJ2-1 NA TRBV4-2 CASSLNYKREQFF TGTGCCAGCAGCTTGAATTACAAGAGGGAGCAGTTCTTC
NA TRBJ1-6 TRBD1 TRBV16 CASNQGGRDNSPLHF TGTGCCAGCAACCAAGGGGGCAGGGATAATTCACCCCTCCACTTT
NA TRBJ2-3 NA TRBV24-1 CATSQGHPSTDTQYF TGTGCCACCAGCCAGGGACATCCTAGCACAGATACGCAGTATTTT
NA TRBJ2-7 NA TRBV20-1 CSASSESGSDYEQYF TGCAGTGCCAGCAGCGAGTCGGGCTCGGACTACGAGCAGTACTTC
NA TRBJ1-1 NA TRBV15 CATSREEGKNTEAFF TGTGCCACCAGCAGAGAGGAGGGCAAGAACACTGAAGCTTTCTTT
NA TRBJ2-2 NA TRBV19 CASSIGQNTGELFF TGTGCCAGTAGTATTGGACAGAACACCGGGGAGCTGTTTTTT
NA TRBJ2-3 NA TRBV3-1 CASSSTYTQYF TGTGCCAGCAGCTCCACTTATACGCAGTATTTT
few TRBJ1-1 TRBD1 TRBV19 CASSYTGPGGTEAFF TGTGCCAGTAGTTACACGGGGCCAGGGGGCACTGAAGCTTTCTTT
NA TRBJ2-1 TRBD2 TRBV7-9 CASSLTPGTSGSSAYNEQFF TGTGCCAGCAGCTTAACGCCCGGGACCAGCGGGAGTTCGGCCTACAATGAGCAGTTCTTC
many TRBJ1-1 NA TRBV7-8 CASSYGTAETEAFF TGTGCCAGCAGCTATGGGACCGCGGAGACTGAAGCTTTCTTT
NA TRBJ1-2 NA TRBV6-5 CASKQGNYGYTF TGTGCCAGCAAACAGGGAAACTATGGCTACACCTTC
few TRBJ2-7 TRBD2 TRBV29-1 CSVGGGEQYF TGCAGCGTTGGGGGGGGCGAGCAGTACTTC
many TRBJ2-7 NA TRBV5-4 CASSVTVHEQYF TGTGCCAGCAGCGTGACAGTCCACGAGCAGTACTTC
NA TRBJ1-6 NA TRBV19 CASSINKDSPLHF TGTGCCAGTAGTATTAACAAGGATTCACCCCTCCACTTT
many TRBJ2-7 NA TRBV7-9 CASSLPGGQGLSYEQYF TGTGCCAGCAGCTTACCCGGGGGGCAGGGCCTCTCCTACGAGCAGTACTTC
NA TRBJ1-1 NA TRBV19 CASKQGPGGTEAFF TGTGCCAGTAAACAAGGCCCGGGAGGAACTGAAGCTTTCTTT
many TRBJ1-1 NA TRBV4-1 CASSNTVRTEAFF TGCGCCAGCAGCAACACAGTTCGAACTGAAGCTTTCTTT
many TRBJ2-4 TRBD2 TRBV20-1 CSARDLLLAGGSGKNIQYF TGCAGTGCTAGAGATCTACTACTAGCGGGAGGGTCCGGCAAAAACATTCAGTACTTC
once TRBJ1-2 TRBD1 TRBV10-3 CAISHMDRDGHGYTF TGTGCCATCAGCCACATGGACAGGGACGGTCATGGCTACACCTTC
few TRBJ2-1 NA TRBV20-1 CSAMDATDEQFF TGCAGTGCTATGGACGCGACAGATGAGCAGTTCTTC